This T cell receptor (beta chain) emerged from a study of T-cell reconstitution after alpha-beta-depleted transplantation in children. Study results and limitations: Expanded clones from the graft, numbering several hundred, reportedly supplied alpha-beta T cells about two months after transplant. Fresh T-cell production supplied most of the T-cell counts and diversity seen one year after transplant.

This clonotype showed up just a few times. Its antigen is as yet unknown. Unique molecular identifiers were incorporated when the TCRbeta library was constructed. TCRdb used MiXCR to reprocess the PCR reads, holding one entry per CDR3 protein. Of 200,000 to 300,000 distinct CDR3 sequences listed, roughly a quarter are singletons. The starting material was PBMCs, obtained before TCRalphabeta/CD19-depleted stem cell transplant. This clonotype was sampled from a girl aged 2 to 10 with Fanconi anemia, due to receive a stem cell transplant.

CDR3 protein: CAISESGREYNNEQFF. The DNA for the CDR3 is TGTGCCATCAGTGAGTCTGGGCGGGAGTACAACAATGAGCAGTTCTTC. The genes are TRBV10-3 and TRBJ2-1; 7 positions agree with TRBD2. Germline V gene data show CDR1 as ENHRY and CDR2 as SYGVKD. The CDR3 is made up of 16 amino acids. V lost 0 bases to trimming and J lost 5 bases; unmatched junction nucleotides: 7.